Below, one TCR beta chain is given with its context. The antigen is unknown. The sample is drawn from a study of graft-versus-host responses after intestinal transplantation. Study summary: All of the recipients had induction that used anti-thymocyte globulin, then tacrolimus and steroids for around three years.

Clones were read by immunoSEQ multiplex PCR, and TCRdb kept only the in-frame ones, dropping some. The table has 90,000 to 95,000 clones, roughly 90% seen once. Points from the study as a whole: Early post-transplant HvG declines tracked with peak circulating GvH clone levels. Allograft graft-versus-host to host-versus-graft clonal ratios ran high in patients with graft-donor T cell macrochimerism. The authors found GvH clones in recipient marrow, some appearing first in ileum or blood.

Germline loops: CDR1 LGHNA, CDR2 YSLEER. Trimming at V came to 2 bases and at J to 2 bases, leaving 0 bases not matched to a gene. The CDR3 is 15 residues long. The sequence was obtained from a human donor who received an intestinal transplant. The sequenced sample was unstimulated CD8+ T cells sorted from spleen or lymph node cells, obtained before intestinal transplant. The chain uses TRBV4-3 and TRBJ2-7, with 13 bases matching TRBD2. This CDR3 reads CASSQTSGGAYEQYF. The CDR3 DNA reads TGCGCCAGCAGCCAAACTAGCGGGGGGGCCTACGAGCAGTACTTC.